Listed here are 10 T cell receptor beta chains from one sample, sequenced in a study of tumor-infiltrating lymphocytes in primary liver carcinoma. Reverse transcription of around 0.45 ug total RNA with a constant-region primer produced TCR beta cDNA. Libraries of TCR beta came from three nested multiplex PCR rounds with slightly modified ARM-PCR. TRBV1-TRBV30 forward primers and a C-beta reverse primer were used in the first two PCR rounds, which each ran for about 9 cycles. Via MiXCR, TCRdb re-called the multiplex PCR reads, giving one row per CDR3 protein. The repertoire holds roughly 78,000 distinct CDR3 sequences, with about 70% as singletons. Co-extracting RNA and DNA was done with roughly 17-32 mg of unsorted bulk tissue as input. The specimen was liver tumor tissue from sampling region 4. Subset denoted: tumor region T4, right-lateral pole. These receptors were taken from a woman in her fifties or sixties with primary liver carcinoma and hepatitis B virus infection.

The count of this clonotype is one. A read error is possible here, since a much larger clone lies one base away. This chain uses TRBV7-9 with TRBJ1-2; no definite D call. Germline V gene data show CDR1 as SEHNR and CDR2 as FQNEAQ (reference sequence). The CDR3 has 14 amino acids. V lost 5 bases and J 5 bases, leaving 15 bases between the germline ends. The CDR3, as DNA: TGTGCCAGCAGCGCTCGGATAGAAGGTTATGGCTACACCTTC. Amino acid sequence: CASSARIEGYGYTF. Looking up the rest from reference TRBV7-9 and TRBJ1-2 gives the full variable domain: DTGVSQNPRHKITKRGQNVTFRCDPISEHNRLYWYRQTLGQGPEFLTYFQNEAQLEKSRLLSDRFSAERPKGSFSTLEIQRTEQGDSAMYLCASSARIEGYGYTFGSGTRLTVV.

This clonotype was detected ten times or more. The V call is TRBV30, the J call TRBJ2-3; the match to TRBD2 covers 10 bases. The V and J ends lost 2 bases and 4 bases, in that order; junction bases with no gene match: 3. The CDR3 is 14 amino acids. In germline, CDR1 is GTSNPN, CDR2 SVGIG (reference sequence). The CDR3 DNA is TGTGCCTGGAGTTTAGGGACTAGCGCAGATACGCAGTATTTT. Amino acid sequence: CAWSLGTSADTQYF.

This clonotype was found a few times. This chain uses TRBV18 with TRBJ2-7; tentatively, D is TRBD2 (6 bases). Germline V gene sequence: CDR1 KGHSH, CDR2 LQKENI. CDR3 size: 13 residues. Trimming removed 5 bases at V and 3 bases at J, with 11 bases between. The DNA of the CDR3 is TGTGCCAGCTCAAGGTCCGGGGGCTACGAGCAGTACTTC. Amino acids: CASSRSGGYEQYF.

To note about this clonotype: The junction does not match germline at one end; this may be a read error. J is TRBJ2-3 and V is TRBV10-1, with 7 bases that match TRBD2. The CDR3 runs 14 residues. Germline values: CDR1 WNHNN, CDR2 SYGVQD (reference sequence). CDR3 nucleotides: TGCACCAGCAGTGAGGCGGGAGCAGGAGATACGCAGTATTTT. It codes for CTSSEAGAGDTQYF.

In regard to this clonotype: A read error may account for a junction end that differs from germline. The chain couples TRBV12-3 or TRBV12-4 to TRBJ1-1; D call uncertain. The CDR3 has 13 amino acids. CDR3 sequence: CASSHGWNTEAFF. The CDR3 region has the DNA TGTGCCAGCAGTCATGGATGGAACACTGAAGCCTTCTTT.

This clonotype was recorded many times. The chain employs TRBV6-5 and TRBJ2-3, with 7 bases aligning to TRBD2. The germline V gene encodes CDR1 MNHEY and CDR2 SVGAGI. The CDR3 is made up of 18 amino acids. V was clipped by 0 bases and J by 2 bases; unmatched bases: 11. This CDR3 is CASSYSYPGTTTTDTQYF. The CDR3 DNA sequence: TGTGCCAGCAGTTACTCCTATCCCGGGACTACTACCACAGATACGCAGTATTTT.

Remarks on this clonotype: The junction shows a germline mismatch at one end, possibly a read error. The chain links TRBV6-1 to TRBJ2-4; 7 nucleotides align to TRBD2. This CDR3 spans 16 amino acids. From germline, CDR1 is MNHNS and CDR2 SASEGT. The CDR3 sequence is CTSSEGAGRAKIIQYF. The DNA of the CDR3 is TGTACCAGCAGTGAAGGGGCAGGGAGGGCCAAAATCATTCAGTACTTC.

The chain is built from TRBV4-1 and TRBJ2-6, with D unclear. Between the trimmed V and J ends, which lost 1 base and 1 base, there was a span of 11 bases. Germline values: CDR1 MGHRA, CDR2 YSYEKL. This CDR3 is built from 17 residues. The DNA for the CDR3 is TGCGCCAGCAGCCAAGTACCACAAGGTTCTGGGGCCAACGTCCTGACTTTC. This gives the protein CASSQVPQGSGANVLTF.

The chain links TRBV12-2 to TRBJ2-7. TRBV12-2 is annotated as a pseudogene. The CDR3 is made up of 15 amino acids. CDR3 nucleotide sequence: TGTGCAAGTCACTTAGCGCCTAGCGGGAGCAGCGAGCAGTACTTC. The encoded protein is CASHLAPSGSSEQYF.

Points on this clonotype: The CDR3 ends on some other residue instead of the conserved phenylalanine or tryptophan, so this is likely a read error. This chain links TRBV11-2 with TRBJ2-3; D gene unclear. Trimming shortened V by 7 bases and J by 5 bases, and 13 bases separated the two germline ends. The CDR3 spans 13 residues. Germline assignment: CDR1 SGHAT and CDR2 FQNNGV. The CDR3 is CASTIDRGDTQYY. DNA for the CDR3: TGTGCCAGCACCATAGATCGAGGAGATACGCAGTATTAT.